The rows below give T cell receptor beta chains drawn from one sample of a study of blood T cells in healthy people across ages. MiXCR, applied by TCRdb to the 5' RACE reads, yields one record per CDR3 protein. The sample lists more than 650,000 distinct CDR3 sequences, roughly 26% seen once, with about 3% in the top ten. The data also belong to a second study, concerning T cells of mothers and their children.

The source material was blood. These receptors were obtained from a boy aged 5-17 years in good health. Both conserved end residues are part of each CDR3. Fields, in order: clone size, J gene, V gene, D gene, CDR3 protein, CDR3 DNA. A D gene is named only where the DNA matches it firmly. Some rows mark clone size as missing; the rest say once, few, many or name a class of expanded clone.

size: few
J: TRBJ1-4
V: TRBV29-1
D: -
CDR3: CSVDPGLNEKLFF
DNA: TGCAGCGTTGACCCAGGGCTAAATGAAAAACTGTTTTTT

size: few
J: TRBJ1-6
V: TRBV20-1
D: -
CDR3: CSAIRTGSSYNSPLHF
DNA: TGCAGTGCCATTCGGACGGGGAGCTCCTATAATTCACCCCTCCACTTT

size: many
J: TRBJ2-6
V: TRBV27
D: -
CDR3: CASKGLSGANVLTF
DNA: TGTGCCAGCAAGGGACTCTCTGGGGCCAACGTCCTGACTTTC

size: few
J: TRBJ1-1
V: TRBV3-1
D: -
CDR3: CASSQDGGDTEAFF
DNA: TGTGCCAGCAGCCAAGATGGGGGGGACACTGAAGCTTTCTTT

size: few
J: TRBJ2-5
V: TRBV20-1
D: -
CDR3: CSAPGGRGAYQETQYF
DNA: TGCAGTGCCCCAGGGGGGCGGGGGGCCTACCAAGAGACCCAGTACTTC

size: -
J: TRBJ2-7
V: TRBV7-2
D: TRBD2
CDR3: CATDPLAGYEQYF
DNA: TGTGCCACCGATCCTCTAGCGGGATACGAGCAGTACTTC

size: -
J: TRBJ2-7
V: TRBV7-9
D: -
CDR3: CASSSRGGDEQYF
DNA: TGTGCCAGCAGCTCACGTGGAGGGGACGAGCAGTACTTC

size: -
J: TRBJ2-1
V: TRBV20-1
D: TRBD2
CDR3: CSARGRLAGAEQFF
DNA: TGCAGTGCTAGAGGGAGGCTAGCGGGCGCTGAGCAGTTCTTC

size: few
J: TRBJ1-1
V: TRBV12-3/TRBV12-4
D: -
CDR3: CASMVASEAFF
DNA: TGTGCCAGCATGGTTGCCTCTGAAGCTTTCTTT

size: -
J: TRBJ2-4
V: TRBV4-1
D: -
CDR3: CASSQAAGANIQYF
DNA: TGCGCCAGCAGCCAAGCGGCAGGGGCAAACATTCAGTACTTC

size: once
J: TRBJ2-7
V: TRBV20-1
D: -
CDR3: CSANGRENYKQYF
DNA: TGCAGTGCCAACGGACGGGAGAACTACAAGCAGTACTTC

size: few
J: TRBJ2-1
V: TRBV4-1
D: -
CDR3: CASSPRWENNEQFF
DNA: TGCGCCAGCAGCCCCCGTTGGGAAAACAATGAGCAGTTCTTC

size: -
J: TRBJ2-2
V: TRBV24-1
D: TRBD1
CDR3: CATSDTGQGVTGELFF
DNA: TGTGCCACCAGTGACACGGGACAGGGGGTCACCGGGGAGCTGTTTTTT

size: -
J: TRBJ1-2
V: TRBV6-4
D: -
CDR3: CASSDFGGAGYGYTF
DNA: TGTGCCAGCAGTGACTTCGGGGGCGCCGGCTATGGCTACACCTTC

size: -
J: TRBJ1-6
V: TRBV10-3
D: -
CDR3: CAISELGPVAPSPLHF
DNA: TGTGCCATCAGTGAGTTGGGGCCTGTTGCCCCATCACCCCTCCACTTT

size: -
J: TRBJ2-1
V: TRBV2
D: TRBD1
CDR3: CASARDRASYNEQFF
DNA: TGTGCCAGCGCGAGGGACAGGGCGTCTTACAATGAGCAGTTCTTC

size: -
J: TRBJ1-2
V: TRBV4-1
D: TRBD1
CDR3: CASSKGGVGLWGYTF
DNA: TGCGCCAGCAGCAAAGGGGGCGTGGGTTTGTGGGGCTACACCTTC

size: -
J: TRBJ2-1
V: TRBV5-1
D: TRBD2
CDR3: CASKSGTSGNEQFF
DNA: TGCGCCAGCAAATCGGGGACTAGCGGCAATGAGCAGTTCTTC

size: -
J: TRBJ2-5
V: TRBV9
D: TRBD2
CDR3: CASSVGGLAAGYQETQYF
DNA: TGTGCCAGCAGCGTCGGAGGACTAGCGGCCGGGTACCAAGAGACCCAGTACTTC

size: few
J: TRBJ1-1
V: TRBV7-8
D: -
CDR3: CASSLARGWGTEAFF
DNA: TGTGCCAGCAGCTTAGCCCGGGGATGGGGCACTGAAGCTTTCTTT

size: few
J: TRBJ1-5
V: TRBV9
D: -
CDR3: CASSPKRPLQHF
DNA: TGTGCCAGCAGCCCCAAAAGACCCCTCCAGCATTTT

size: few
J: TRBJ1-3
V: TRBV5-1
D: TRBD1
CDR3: CASSWDSTGNTIYF
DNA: TGCGCCAGCAGCTGGGACAGCACTGGAAACACCATATATTTT

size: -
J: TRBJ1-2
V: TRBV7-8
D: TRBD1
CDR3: CASSHDRGNYGYTF
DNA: TGTGCCAGCAGCCATGACAGGGGTAACTATGGCTACACCTTC

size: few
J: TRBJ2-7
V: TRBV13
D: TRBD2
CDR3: CASSFETSGVFEQYF
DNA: TGTGCCAGCAGCTTTGAGACTAGCGGGGTGTTTGAGCAGTACTTC

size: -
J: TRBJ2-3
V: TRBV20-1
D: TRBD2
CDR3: CSARPGTSGGVTDTQYF
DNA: TGCAGTGCTAGACCAGGGACTAGCGGGGGGGTTACAGATACGCAGTATTTT

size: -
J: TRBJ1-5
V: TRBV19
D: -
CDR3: CASSIVAGTQPQHF
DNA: TGTGCCAGTAGTATAGTGGCAGGGACTCAGCCCCAGCATTTT

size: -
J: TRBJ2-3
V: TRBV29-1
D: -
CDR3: CSVSLRPDLTDTQYF
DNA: TGCAGCGTTAGCCTCCGTCCGGACCTCACAGATACGCAGTATTTT

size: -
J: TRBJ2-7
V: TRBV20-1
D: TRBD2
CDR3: CSARASSGGAYEQYF
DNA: TGCAGTGCTAGAGCCTCTAGCGGGGGGGCCTACGAGCAGTACTTC

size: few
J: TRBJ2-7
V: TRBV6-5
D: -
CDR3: CASSYSGTPTTYEQYF
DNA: TGTGCCAGCAGTTACTCCGGAACACCCACGACCTACGAGCAGTACTTC

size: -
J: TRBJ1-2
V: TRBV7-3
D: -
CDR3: CASSVHGGNYGYTF
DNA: TGTGCCAGCAGCGTCCACGGGGGTAACTATGGCTACACCTTC

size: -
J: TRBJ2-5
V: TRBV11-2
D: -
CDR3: CASSLVGTARGETQYF
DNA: TGTGCCAGCAGCTTAGTCGGCACAGCCCGTGGGGAGACCCAGTACTTC

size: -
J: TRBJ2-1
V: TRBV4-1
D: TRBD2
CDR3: CASSQVRLAVYNEQFF
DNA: TGCGCCAGCAGCCAAGTTAGACTAGCGGTCTACAATGAGCAGTTCTTC

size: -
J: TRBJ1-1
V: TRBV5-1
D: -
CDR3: CASSLGYTGRHTEAFF
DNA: TGCGCCAGCAGCCTGGGGTATACAGGGAGGCACACTGAAGCTTTCTTT